This T cell receptor beta chain was identified during a study of T cell clonotyping in hematopoietic cell transplantation. Generated by immunoSEQ multiplex PCR, the TCRdb table keeps only in-frame clones and is missing some. The table has some 6,000 clones, approximately 91% seen once. Sequencing was performed on peripheral blood mononuclear cells, taken 100 days after allogeneic stem cell transplant. The clonotype originates from a female patient aged 50-60 years who had an allogeneic stem cell transplant from an unrelated donor, so T cells may come from the graft donor. Some clones in this sample may be carry-over from other donors' samples.

CDR3 sequence: CAWSQAGGARTPLHF. The CDR3, as DNA: TGTGCCTGGAGCCAAGCGGGAGGGGCAAGAACACCCCTCCACTTT. V and J are TRBV30 and TRBJ1-6; possible D gene TRBD1, 5 bases. Germline CDR1 reads GTSNPN; CDR2 reads SVGIG (reference sequence). Trimming pared 3 bases from V and 11 bases from J, leaving 20 bases between. The CDR3 totals 15 residues.